This T cell receptor (beta chain) was sequenced in a study of PD-L1 blockade in urothelial cancer (dated by TCRdb to 2016 to 2017). About the investigation overall: Therapy was started in 2014 for all patients, and atezolizumab 1,200 mg was administered intravenously every 3 weeks. Somatic, immune and clinical correlates of response to PD-L1 blockade with atezolizumab in urothelial cancer were the focus of an exploratory multi-omic analysis. About 85% of the 29 patients were males with bladder-origin urothelial cancer, and about 65% of the roughly 29 reported a prior smoking history. Durable clinical benefit was defined as a progression-free survival longer than 6 months, and TCR features were additionally tested against progression-free survival and overall survival. Whole exome sequencing and RNA sequencing of pretreatment tumors were performed alongside TCR sequencing in the same patients. Pretreatment blood TCR-seq was available for about 30 patients, at least one posttreatment blood collection was obtained for approximately 25 patients, and tumor TCR-seq was available for approximately 25 patients. An ECOG performance status of 0 or 1 was recorded for the patients, and 0 to 3 prior chemotherapy regimens had been received by the patients. Blood samples gave median yields of approximately 130,000 T cells and 80,000 or so unique TCRs, along with a median clonality of about 0.084. Durable clinical benefit was achieved by nine patients and was not achieved by 20 patients. Pretreatment tumor samples and matched peripheral blood, collected serially before and after atezolizumab treatment, underwent TCR sequencing. Blood samples were analyzed at two time points: 3 weeks after treatment start (second dose) and 6 weeks after treatment start.

The investigation overall reported the following: Small sample size (n ≈ 28) and many exploratory analyses mean the results are intended to be hypothesis-generating. Patients with durable benefit showed greater expansion of tumor-associated TCR clones in peripheral blood 3 weeks after starting treatment (n ≈ 21, p = 0.022). A pretreatment peripheral blood TCR clonality below the median was linked to improved progression-free and overall survival.

Synthetic TCR analog templates were spiked into each PCR to estimate absolute template abundance from read counts. TCRbeta CDR3 regions were amplified from genomic DNA with bias-controlled V and J gene primers using the immunoSEQ assay. Sequencing of rearranged TCRbeta segments was done at approximately 20X coverage. The authors' analysis ran thus. Clustering was used to correct sequencing errors, and CDR3s were annotated against IMGT so that V, D and J genes could be assigned. Out-of-frame and stop-codon sequences were excluded, and only productive TCRbeta rearrangements were used in downstream analyses. To compute clonality, Shannon entropy was normalized by the log of the number of unique productive sequences and then subtracted from one. Clones differing between time points or between blood and tumor were identified using Fisher's exact test with Benjamini-Hochberg correction, with an adjusted p below 0.01 applied as the threshold. Not all clones reach the TCRdb copy of this immuneACCESS table, which keeps in-frame sequences only. Checked studies attribute under half of the gap to unresolved V genes and leave the rest unexplained. V, J and clone size are taken as reported in that table, and D and trimming were inferred from the DNA itself. Recorded for this sample are tens of thousands of clones; around 81% of them occurred a single time. The ten top clones hold more than 6.5% of the sample.

With regard to this clone: Its antigen target is currently unknown. One base away there is no much larger clone; base qualities are not given.

This specimen's time point label, interpreted: pretreatment peripheral blood. A cohort of 25 to 30 patients with locally advanced or metastatic urothelial carcinoma, treated at Memorial Sloan Kettering on a trial protocol, was included. Peripheral blood mononuclear cells were collected pretreatment and during treatment, with between 1 and 8 total time points obtained per patient. The Qiagen DNeasy Blood extraction kit was used to purify genomic DNA from total PBMCs and tumor samples. PBMCs were collected pretreatment and during treatment, and were isolated and stored as previously described. The clonotype originates from a man between 35 and 55 years old with urothelial cancer. Sequenced here: PBMCs, sampled around atezolizumab (anti-PD-L1) treatment.

The nucleotides are TGTGCCAGCAGACGGGACAGACTTACCGGGGAGCTGTTTTTT. The encoded protein is CASRRDRLTGELFF. The sequence is built from TRBV6-5 and TRBJ2-2; a stretch of 7 junction bases matches TRBD1. The germline V gene specifies MNHEY as CDR1 and SVGAGI as CDR2. Measured from the cysteine to the phenylalanine, the CDR3 is 14 residues long. Of all the DNA, just the CDR3 is kept, 42 bases in frame from base 1. For this chain, trimming is 6 bases at the V end and 5 bases at the J end, and the number of junction bases without a gene match is 6.